The following is a T cell receptor (beta chain) sequence with its context. The data derive from a study of blood T cell repertoires in COVID-19. Study details: Sample material is recorded as cDNA or gDNA derived from T cells, B-cell-depleted T cells, or PBMCs.

In the original processing: Nucleated cell counts were estimated from reference gene primer amplification. The assay was immunoSEQ multiplex PCR, and TCRdb's table has in-frame clones only and misses some. Clone size and V and J calls were adopted from that table, with D and trimming inferred from the DNA. There are tens of thousands of clones in the sample; 60% to 80% occur only once, and 10% to 15% lies in the top ten. CDR1 and CDR2 from the germline V gene are SGHDT and YYEEEE. Unmatched junction bases numbered 8, after V lost 3 bases and J lost 3 bases. CDR3 length: 16 residues. This receptor was taken from an elderly man with acute or convalescent COVID-19. The specimen was peripheral blood. V and J are TRBV5-6 and TRBJ2-2; 7 bases match TRBD2. CDR3 sequence reads: CASSSLGRGDTGELFF. In nucleotides, the CDR3 is TGTGCCAGCAGCTCCCTAGGGAGGGGCGACACCGGGGAGCTGTTTTTT.